This T cell receptor (beta chain) was observed in a study of blood T cell repertoires in COVID-19. Per germline, CDR1 DFQATT and CDR2 SNEGSKA (reference sequence). The length of the CDR3 is 12 residues. The V end lost 3 bases, the J end lost 4 bases, and 10 bases lay between the germline ends. Per the original data handling: The authors estimated nucleated cell counts from reference gene primer amplification. Profiled with immunoSEQ multiplex PCR; TCRdb holds only in-frame clones, not every one. That table furnishes V, J and clone size, whereas the DNA furnished D and trimming. Among hundreds of thousands of clones listed, around four fifths were seen once.

Sequencing was done on a sample of peripheral blood. The chain is built from TRBV20-1 and TRBJ2-7; D gene uncertain. This TCR was sampled from a woman aged 45 to 65 with acute or convalescent COVID-19. CDR3 amino acids: CSASARQYEQYF. CDR3 coding DNA: TGCAGTGCTAGTGCTAGGCAGTACGAGCAGTACTTC.